The rows below give T cell receptor beta chains drawn from one sample of a study of T cell responses to AZD1222 COVID-19 vaccine. Method: immunoSEQ multiplex PCR; TCRdb's copy keeps in-frame clones and lacks some. This sample has 100,000 to 130,000 clones, with roughly 87% found just once. The specimen comprised peripheral blood, sampled on day 0 of AZD1222 vaccination. Receptor source: an adult in good health. Each CDR3 is given with its conserved first and last residue. D genes are given only for firm matches. Rows give clone size only sometimes, using once, few, many, or a class for an expanded clone.

cdr3_aa: CASSLRAELYNEQFF; cdr3_nt: TGCGCCAGCAGTTTAAGGGCGGAGCTATACAATGAGCAGTTCTTC; v_call: TRBV10-2; j_call: TRBJ2-1; clone_size: -; d_call: -
cdr3_aa: CASSDAPGKGQPQHF; cdr3_nt: TGTGCCAGCAGTGACGCGCCCGGGAAGGGTCAGCCCCAGCATTTT; v_call: TRBV6-4; j_call: TRBJ1-5; clone_size: -; d_call: -
cdr3_aa: CASQGTGISYEQYF; cdr3_nt: TGTGCCAGCCAGGGGACAGGGATCAGCTACGAGCAGTACTTC; v_call: TRBV25-1; j_call: TRBJ2-7; clone_size: -; d_call: TRBD1
cdr3_aa: CASSQDGGRTDTQYF; cdr3_nt: TGTGCCAGCAGCCAAGATGGAGGGAGGACAGATACGCAGTATTTT; v_call: TRBV4-2; j_call: TRBJ2-3; clone_size: -; d_call: -
cdr3_aa: CASSPPSLNEQFF; cdr3_nt: TGTGCCAGCAGCCCCCCCTCGCTGAATGAGCAGTTCTTC; v_call: TRBV11-1; j_call: TRBJ2-1; clone_size: -; d_call: -
cdr3_aa: CASSGQVVPYNEQFF; cdr3_nt: TGTGCCAGCAGTGGACAGGTAGTCCCCTACAATGAGCAGTTCTTC; v_call: TRBV25-1; j_call: TRBJ2-1; clone_size: once; d_call: -
cdr3_aa: CASSPPGGAEAFF; cdr3_nt: TGTGCCAGCAGCCCCCCGGGAGGGGCTGAAGCTTTCTTT; v_call: TRBV3-1/TRBV3-2; j_call: TRBJ1-1; clone_size: -; d_call: -
cdr3_aa: CASSVSDRGVVIQYF; cdr3_nt: TGTGCCAGCAGCGTTTCGGACAGGGGGGTAGTCATTCAGTACTTC; v_call: TRBV9; j_call: TRBJ2-4; clone_size: -; d_call: TRBD1
cdr3_aa: CASSPTSGGTYEQYF; cdr3_nt: TGTGCCAGCAGCCCAACTAGCGGGGGGACCTACGAGCAGTACTTC; v_call: TRBV7-2; j_call: TRBJ2-7; clone_size: -; d_call: TRBD2
cdr3_aa: CASSISGAYNEQFF; cdr3_nt: TGTGCCAGCAGTATAAGCGGGGCCTACAATGAGCAGTTCTTC; v_call: TRBV6-2/TRBV6-3; j_call: TRBJ2-1; clone_size: -; d_call: TRBD2
cdr3_aa: CASSLGQASGGPQHF; cdr3_nt: TGTGCCAGCAGTTTGGGACAGGCTTCTGGCGGGCCCCAGCATTTT; v_call: TRBV6-5; j_call: TRBJ1-5; clone_size: -; d_call: TRBD1
cdr3_aa: CASRTTANYGYTF; cdr3_nt: TGTGCCAGCAGGACTACAGCTAACTATGGCTACACCTTC; v_call: TRBV6-6; j_call: TRBJ1-2; clone_size: -; d_call: -
cdr3_aa: CASSLTGTGVTEAFF; cdr3_nt: TGTGCCAGCAGTTTAACCGGGACAGGGGTGACTGAAGCTTTCTTT; v_call: TRBV27; j_call: TRBJ1-1; clone_size: -; d_call: TRBD1
cdr3_aa: CASSLVGQQNIQYF; cdr3_nt: TGTGCCAGCAGCTTAGTGGGACAGCAAAACATTCAGTACTTC; v_call: TRBV7-9; j_call: TRBJ2-4; clone_size: -; d_call: TRBD1
cdr3_aa: CASSDTRNYGYTF; cdr3_nt: TGTGCCAGTAGTGACACGCGAAACTATGGCTACACCTTC; v_call: TRBV19; j_call: TRBJ1-2; clone_size: few; d_call: -
cdr3_aa: CASSQGPGGREGAKNIQYF; cdr3_nt: TGTGCCAGCAGCCAAGGGCCAGGTGGGCGGGAGGGGGCCAAAAACATTCAGTACTTC; v_call: TRBV3-1/TRBV3-2; j_call: TRBJ2-4; clone_size: -; d_call: TRBD2
cdr3_aa: CAGTGETEAFF; cdr3_nt: TGTGCCGGAACAGGGGAAACTGAAGCTTTCTTT; v_call: TRBV6-5; j_call: TRBJ1-1; clone_size: -; d_call: TRBD1
cdr3_aa: CAWSVGTYNSPLHF; cdr3_nt: TGTGCCTGGAGTGTCGGCACCTATAATTCACCCCTCCACTTT; v_call: TRBV30; j_call: TRBJ1-6; clone_size: -; d_call: -
cdr3_aa: CARHVFYEQYF; cdr3_nt: TGCGCCAGGCACGTTTTCTACGAGCAGTACTTC; v_call: TRBV23-1; j_call: TRBJ2-7; clone_size: -; d_call: -
cdr3_aa: CASSQPSGNTYNEQFF; cdr3_nt: TGCGCCAGCAGCCAACCTAGCGGGAACACCTACAATGAGCAGTTCTTC; v_call: TRBV4-1; j_call: TRBJ2-1; clone_size: -; d_call: TRBD2
cdr3_aa: CASSLGGTATLGYGYTF; cdr3_nt: TGCGCCAGCAGCTTGGGAGGGACAGCTACCCTTGGCTATGGCTACACCTTC; v_call: TRBV5-1; j_call: TRBJ1-2; clone_size: -; d_call: TRBD1
cdr3_aa: CASSFGRAGLNTEAFF; cdr3_nt: TGTGCCAGTAGTTTCGGACGTGCGGGTTTGAACACTGAAGCTTTCTTT; v_call: TRBV19; j_call: TRBJ1-1; clone_size: -; d_call: -
cdr3_aa: CAWRGRQQETQYF; cdr3_nt: TGTGCCTGGAGAGGGAGACAGCAAGAGACCCAGTACTTC; v_call: TRBV30; j_call: TRBJ2-5; clone_size: -; d_call: -
cdr3_aa: CASSYQDRYAEAFF; cdr3_nt: TGTGCCAGCAGTTACCAGGACAGATACGCCGAAGCTTTCTTT; v_call: TRBV6-5; j_call: TRBJ1-1; clone_size: -; d_call: -
cdr3_aa: CASSKESGVGRFTEAFF; cdr3_nt: TGTGCCAGCAGCAAAGAAAGTGGAGTAGGGCGGTTCACTGAAGCTTTCTTT; v_call: TRBV21-1; j_call: TRBJ1-1; clone_size: -; d_call: -
cdr3_aa: CASSLGGRSNEQFF; cdr3_nt: TGCGCCAGCAGCTTAGGGGGACGTAGCAATGAGCAGTTCTTC; v_call: TRBV5-1; j_call: TRBJ2-1; clone_size: -; d_call: -
cdr3_aa: CASSVAGAGSDEQFF; cdr3_nt: TGTGCCAGCAGCGTAGCTGGAGCGGGTAGCGATGAGCAGTTCTTC; v_call: TRBV9; j_call: TRBJ2-1; clone_size: once; d_call: -